The present entry profiles one T cell receptor beta chain with its context. Its antigen is not known. The data stem from a study of T cell responses to AZD1222 COVID-19 vaccine. Clones were sequenced by immunoSEQ multiplex PCR, and TCRdb holds only the in-frame ones, with some missing. The sample records under 150,000 clones, about nine tenths being singletons. Study-level results: Spike-specific TCR breadth and depth both grew after two AZD1222 doses.

Sequencing used peripheral blood, obtained on day 0 of AZD1222 vaccination. This TCR was sampled from an adult in good health.

CDR3 amino acids: CASSDQDGRAGGEQFF. The CDR3 DNA reads as TGTGCCAGCAGTGATCAGGACGGGAGGGCCGGAGGTGAGCAGTTCTTC. The V gene is TRBV6-4, the J gene TRBJ2-1; TRBD2 agrees at 8 bases. This CDR3 comprises 16 residues. V shed 3 bases and J 9 bases; nucleotides not matched to a gene: 13. The germline CDR1 and CDR2 sequences are MRHNA and SNTAGT.